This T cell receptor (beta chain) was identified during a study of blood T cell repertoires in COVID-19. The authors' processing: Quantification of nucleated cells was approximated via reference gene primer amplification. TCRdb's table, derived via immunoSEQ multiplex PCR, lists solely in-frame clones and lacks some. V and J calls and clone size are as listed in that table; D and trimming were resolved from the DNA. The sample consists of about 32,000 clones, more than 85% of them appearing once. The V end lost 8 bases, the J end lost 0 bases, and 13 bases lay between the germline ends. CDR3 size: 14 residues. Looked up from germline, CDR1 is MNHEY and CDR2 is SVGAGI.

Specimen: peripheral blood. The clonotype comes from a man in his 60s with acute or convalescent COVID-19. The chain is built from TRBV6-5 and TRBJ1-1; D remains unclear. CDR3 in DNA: TGTGCCAGCGTCGGGAACCGAATGAACACTGAAGCTTTCTTT. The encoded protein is CASVGNRMNTEAFF.